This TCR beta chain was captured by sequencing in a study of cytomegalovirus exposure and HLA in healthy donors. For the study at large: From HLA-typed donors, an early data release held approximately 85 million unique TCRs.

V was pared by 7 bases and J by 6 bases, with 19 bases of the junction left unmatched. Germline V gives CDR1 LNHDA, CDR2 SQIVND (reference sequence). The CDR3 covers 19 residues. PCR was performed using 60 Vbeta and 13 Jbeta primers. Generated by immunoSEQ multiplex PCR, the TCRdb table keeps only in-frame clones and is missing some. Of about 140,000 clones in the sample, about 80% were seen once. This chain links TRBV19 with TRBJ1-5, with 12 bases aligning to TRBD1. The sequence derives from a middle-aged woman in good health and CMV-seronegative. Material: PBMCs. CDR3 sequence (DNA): TGTGCCAGTACCTCTCGAGGGACAGGGGGCGCGTTTTGGCGTCAGCCCCAGCATTTT. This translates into CASTSRGTGGAFWRQPQHF.